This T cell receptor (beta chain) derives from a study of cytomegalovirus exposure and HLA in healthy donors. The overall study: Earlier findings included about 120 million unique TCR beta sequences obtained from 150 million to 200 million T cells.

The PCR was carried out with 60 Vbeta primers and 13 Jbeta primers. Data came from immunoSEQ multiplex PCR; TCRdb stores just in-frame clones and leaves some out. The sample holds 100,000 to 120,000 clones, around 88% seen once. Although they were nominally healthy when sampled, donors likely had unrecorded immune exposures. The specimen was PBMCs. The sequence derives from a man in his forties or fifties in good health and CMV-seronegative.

The chain's CDR3 is CASSLSQGTGNQPQHF. The CDR3, as DNA: TGTGCCAGCAGCTTATCCCAGGGGACCGGCAATCAGCCCCAGCATTTT. The rearrangement uses TRBV7-2 and TRBJ1-5; tentatively, D is TRBD1 (6 bases). The V gene lost 2 bases and the J gene lost 2 bases, with 13 bases spanning the gap. In germline, CDR1 is SGHTA, CDR2 FQGNSA. The CDR3 is made up of 16 amino acids.